The clone carrying this T cell receptor (beta chain) came up once. Patients of the Seattle cohort, enrolled during active infection, were followed longitudinally. Trimming removed 5 bases at V and 5 bases at J, with 15 bases between. Looked up from germline, CDR1 is LGHDT and CDR2 is YNNKEL (reference sequence). The CDR3 extends over 14 amino acids. Original processing notes: Nucleated cell number was recorded as an estimate derived from reference gene primer amplification. Profiling relied on immunoSEQ multiplex PCR, and the TCRdb table lists in-frame clones only, not all of them. V and J calls and clone size are as listed in that table; D and trimming were resolved from the DNA. The profile shows about 390,000 clones, more than 70% of them singletons. The data were taken from a study of blood T cell repertoires in COVID-19.

This TCR derives from a woman aged 55-69 years with COVID-19, enrolled during active disease. Sequenced: peripheral blood. V usage is TRBV3-1 (or the pseudogene TRBV3-2) and J usage is TRBJ1-2; TRBD1 is a possible D gene (5 bases). Here the CDR3 reads CASSSTGWPYGYTF. In DNA form, the CDR3 reads TGTGCCAGCAGCTCCACAGGTTGGCCATATGGCTACACCTTC.